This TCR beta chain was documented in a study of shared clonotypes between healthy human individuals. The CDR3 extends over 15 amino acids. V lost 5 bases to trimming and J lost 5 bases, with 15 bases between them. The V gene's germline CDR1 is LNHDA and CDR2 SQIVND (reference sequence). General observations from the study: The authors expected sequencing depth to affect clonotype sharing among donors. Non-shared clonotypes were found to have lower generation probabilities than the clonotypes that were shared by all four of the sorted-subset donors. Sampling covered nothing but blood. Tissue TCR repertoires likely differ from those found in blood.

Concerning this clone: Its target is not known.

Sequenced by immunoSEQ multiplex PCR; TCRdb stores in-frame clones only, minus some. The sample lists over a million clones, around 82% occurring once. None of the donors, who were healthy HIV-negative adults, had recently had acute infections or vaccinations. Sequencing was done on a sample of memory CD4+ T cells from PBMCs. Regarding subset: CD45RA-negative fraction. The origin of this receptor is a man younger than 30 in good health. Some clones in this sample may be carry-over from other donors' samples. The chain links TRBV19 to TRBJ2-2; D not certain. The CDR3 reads CASSFRHVRTGELFF. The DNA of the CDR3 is TGTGCCAGTAGTTTCAGACACGTAAGGACCGGGGAGCTGTTTTTT.